This entry is about one T cell receptor (beta chain). Its antigen specificity is not known. No base quality information exists; no much larger clone differs at one position. Participants in the prospective study were enrolled through a virtual design, were aged roughly 18 to 95 years, and lived in 24 United States geographic areas. Cohort assignment in the prospective study relied on participant-reported clinical history from a screening survey and a study questionnaire. For ImmuneRACE Cohort 3, a participant was defined as recovered based on two consecutive negative NP/OP PCR tests, clearance by a healthcare professional, or resolution of symptoms. Mobile phlebotomists in the prospective study collected whole blood, serum and a nasopharyngeal or oropharyngeal swab from every participant. Over a roughly 2-month period, participants in the prospective study had the option of providing additional blood draws and questionnaires. Prospective study blood samples were shipped either frozen or at room temperature before DNA extraction.

The immunoSEQ Assay, a bias-controlled multiplex PCR, was used to amplify TCRbeta CDR3 regions from genomic DNA. Turning to the authors' computational methods: Nucleated cell counts per sample were estimated from amplification of reference gene primers within the assay. Sequence reads were collapsed and filtered to measure the absolute abundance of every unique TCRbeta CDR3 rearrangement. For each sample, productive Simpson clonality was calculated as the square root of Simpson's diversity index over productive rearrangements. Entries here come from immuneACCESS through TCRdb and include only in-frame sequences with V and J called. Some clones fail to appear in such tables; in the studies checked, an unresolved V gene covers under half of the shortfall, and the cause of the remainder is unknown. Clone size and the V and J calls come from that table; the DNA yielded D and trimming. Recorded for this sample are approximately 480,000 clones; about nine tenths of them occurred a single time. The leading ten clones occupy under 0.75% of the sample.

Taken from cysteine to phenylalanine, the CDR3 has 14 residues. CDR3 DNA is the only sequence kept; it has 42 bases, read in frame from the first base. CDR1 and CDR2 are read off the germline V gene as MDHEN and SYDVKM. Trimming takes 5 bases off V and 16 bases off J; junction bases not matched to a gene: 16. These data come from a study of blood T cell repertoires in COVID-19 (dated by TCRdb to about 2020). Regarding the study in general: Samples covering the acute and convalescent phases of COVID-19 were provided by collaborators in the United States, Italy and Spain. The material from the prospective study consisted of cDNA or gDNA derived from T cells, B-cell-depleted T cells, or PBMCs. The repertoires were released in a freely available public database intended as a resource for research on the immune response to SARS-CoV-2. Deeply sampled blood TCRbeta repertoires from subjects exposed to, actively infected with, or recovered from COVID-19 were included in the dataset. Sample metadata almost always included a de-identified subject ID, COVID-19 status, age in years and sex. HLA class I and class II types, where available, came from metadata supplied by the sample provider rather than from assay-based typing. Samples came from the ongoing ImmuneRACE study (first 160 participants) plus 1,254 subjects from 6 global collaborators. The investigation overall reported the following: The amount of clinical and demographic metadata varied by source and participant and was provided uncurated.

The rearranged segments are TRBV28 and TRBJ1-4, with TRBD1 identical over 7 junction bases. The clonotype was recovered from a woman aged 18 to 35 who had recovered from COVID-19. Sequenced sample: PBMCs or T cells enriched from blood (not recorded which). The CDR3 in this case is CASSLDQTGLVRFF. At the DNA level, the sequence is TGTGCCAGCAGTCTTGACCAGACAGGGCTTGTTAGGTTTTTT.